This T cell receptor (beta chain) was sequenced for a study of shared clonotypes between healthy human individuals. Germline values: CDR1 LNHDA, CDR2 SQIVND (reference sequence). The CDR3 loop spans 16 amino acids. The ends were cut back, 6 bases at V and 0 bases at J, with 12 bases in the middle. The study, taken as a whole, reports: When compared with the clonotypes that were shared by all four sorted-subset donors, the non-shared clonotypes turned out to have lower generation probabilities.

In regard to this clone: The antigen is not known.

Data came from immunoSEQ multiplex PCR; TCRdb stores just in-frame clones and leaves some out. The table lists about 960,000 clones, around three quarters of them singletons. Sequences were obtained from memory CD4+ T cells sorted from blood. The subset was: CD45RA-negative fraction. This clonotype was obtained from a young man in good health. This rearrangement joins TRBV19 to TRBJ1-6; D uncertain. CDR3 nucleotides: TGTGCCAGTAGATGGGCAGCGAGCTCCTATAATTCACCCCTCCACTTT. Translation gives CASRWAASSYNSPLHF.